This T cell receptor beta chain comes out of a study of cytomegalovirus exposure and HLA in healthy donors. In the study overall: Approximately 85 million unique TCRs from HLA-typed donors were held in an early release of data.

Comments on this clone: Antigen specificity is unknown.

Germline loops: CDR1 SGHNT, CDR2 YYREEE (reference sequence). CDR3 length equals 15 residues. V was pared by 2 bases and J by 5 bases, with 8 bases of the junction left unmatched. In the PCR, 60 Vbeta and 13 Jbeta primers were used. Some clones are missing from TCRdb's copy, which holds only in-frame ones; the method was immunoSEQ multiplex PCR. The sample yields about 180,000 clones, approximately 78% seen once. Study-wide results and limits: No immune exposure information besides CMV serostatus was available.

This TCR was recovered from a human donor in good health. The sequencing input was PBMCs. The chain combines TRBV5-4 with TRBJ2-5; 8 bases are shared with TRBD1. CDR3 sequence reads: CASSFTGTGGETQYF. CDR3 DNA: TGTGCCAGCAGCTTTACCGGGACAGGCGGGGAGACCCAGTACTTC. The full variable domain, in which reference TRBV5-4 and TRBJ2-5 provide the parts outside the CDR3, is ETGVTQSPTHLIKTRGQQVTLRCSSQSGHNTVSWYQQALGQGPQFIFQYYREEENGRGNFPPRFSGLQFPNYSSELNVNALELDDSALYLCASSFTGTGGETQYFGPGTRLLVL.